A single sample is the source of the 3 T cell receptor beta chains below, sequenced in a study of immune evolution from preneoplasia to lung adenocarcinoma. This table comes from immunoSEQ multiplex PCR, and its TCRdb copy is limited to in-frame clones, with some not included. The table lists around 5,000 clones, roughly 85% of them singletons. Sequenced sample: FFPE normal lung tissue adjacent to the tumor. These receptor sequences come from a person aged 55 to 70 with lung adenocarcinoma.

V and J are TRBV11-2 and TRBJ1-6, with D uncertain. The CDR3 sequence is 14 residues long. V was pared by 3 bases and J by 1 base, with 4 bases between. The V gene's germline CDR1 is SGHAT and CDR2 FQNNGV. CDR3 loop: CASSFESYNSPLHF. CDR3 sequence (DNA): TGTGCCAGCAGCTTCGAGTCCTATAATTCACCCCTCCACTTT.

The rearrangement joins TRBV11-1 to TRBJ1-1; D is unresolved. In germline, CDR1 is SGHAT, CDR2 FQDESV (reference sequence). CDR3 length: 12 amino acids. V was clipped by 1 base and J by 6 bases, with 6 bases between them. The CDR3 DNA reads TGTGCCAGCAGCTTAGACTCTTCTGAAGCTTTCTTT. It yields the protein CASSLDSSEAFF.

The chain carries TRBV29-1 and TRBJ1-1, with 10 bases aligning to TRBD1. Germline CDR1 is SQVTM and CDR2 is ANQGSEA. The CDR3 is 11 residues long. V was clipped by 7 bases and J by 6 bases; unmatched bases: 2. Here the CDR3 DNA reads TGCAGCGGCGGGACAGGGGCTGAAGCTTTCTTT. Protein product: CSGGTGAEAFF.